This passage covers 9 T cell receptor beta chains from one sample sequenced in a study of CD8 T cells in Susac syndrome. Reverse transcription of roughly 0.45 to 1 ug RNA was performed with random hexamers. TCRdb ran MiXCR on the immunoSEQ multiplex PCR reads and lists one entry per CDR3 protein. Of 100,000 to 150,000 distinct CDR3 sequences listed, about 95% are singletons. The sequencing sample was made of CD4+ T cells from PBMCs. All receptors come from a human donor in good health.

The chain recombines TRBV3-1 with TRBJ2-5; D perhaps matches TRBD2 (6 bases). The germline CDR1 and CDR2 sequences are LGHDT and YNNKEL (reference sequence). The V end was cut by 8 bases, the J end by 2 bases, with 9 bases between. The CDR3 is made up of 12 amino acids. The CDR3 DNA sequence: TGTGCCAGCCGACGGGAGCAAGAGACCCAGTACTTC. Translated: CASRREQETQYF.

The chain couples TRBV3-1 to TRBJ2-7; tentative D call: TRBD1 (5 bases). Between the trimmed V and J ends, which lost 4 bases and 4 bases, there was a span of 14 bases. Germline lookup yields CDR1 LGHDT and CDR2 YNNKEL (reference sequence). The CDR3 is 14 amino acids. This CDR3 is CASSPRRVTYEQYF. CDR3 nucleotides: TGTGCCAGCAGCCCCCGCAGGGTAACATACGAGCAGTACTTC.

The chain joins TRBV20-1 to TRBJ2-1; TRBD2 aligns across 7 bases. This CDR3 comprises 14 residues. The germline gives CDR1 DFQATT, CDR2 SNEGSKA (reference sequence). V was pared by 6 bases and J by 3 bases, with 8 bases of the junction left unmatched. The DNA for the CDR3 is TGCAGTGCAAAGGCTAGCGGAGACTACAATGAGCAGTTCTTC. Translated: CSAKASGDYNEQFF.

This rearrangement joins TRBV4-1 to TRBJ2-3; 10 nucleotides align to TRBD2. This CDR3 has 15 amino acids. J lost 0 bases, V lost 3 bases, and 0 bases had no gene match. In germline, CDR1 is MGHRA, CDR2 YSYEKL. The CDR3 DNA reads as TGCGCCAGCAGCCAGACTAGCGGGAGCACAGATACGCAGTATTTT. This codes for CASSQTSGSTDTQYF.

The chain uses TRBV20-1 and TRBJ2-1, with 16 bases identical to TRBD2. Germline loops: CDR1 DFQATT, CDR2 SNEGSKA (reference sequence). Losses at the gene ends were 2 bases for V and 9 bases for J; bases not matched to a gene: 10. The CDR3 extends over 17 amino acids. CDR3 sequence: CSARPRAGLAGGVEQFF. CDR3 nucleotide sequence: TGCAGTGCTAGACCCCGGGCGGGACTAGCGGGAGGGGTTGAGCAGTTCTTC.

J is TRBJ2-7 and V is TRBV12-3 or TRBV12-4, with TRBD1 matching over 7 bases. After removal of 8 bases from V and 3 bases from J, the junction contained 7 bases not matched to a gene. This CDR3 spans 13 amino acids. The DNA for the CDR3 is TGTGCCAGCGGGGACAGAACGCGCTACGAGCAGTACTTC. It yields the protein CASGDRTRYEQYF.

V and J are TRBV4-1 and TRBJ1-2; the D gene is possibly TRBD1 (5 bases). The V gene lost 0 bases and the J gene lost 5 bases, with 13 bases spanning the gap. Germline V gene data show CDR1 as MGHRA and CDR2 as YSYEKL. The CDR3 consists of 15 residues. The CDR3 loop reads CASSQEGSGTYGYTF. In nucleotides, the CDR3 is TGCGCCAGCAGCCAAGAAGGATCTGGGACGTATGGCTACACCTTC.

The chain uses TRBV12-3 or TRBV12-4 and TRBJ2-2; weak D call: TRBD1 (5 bases). V was clipped by 3 bases and J by 1 base, with 9 bases between them. The CDR3 covers 15 residues. The CDR3 reads CASSFFQGNTGELFF. In nucleotides, the CDR3 is TGTGCCAGCAGTTTTTTCCAGGGGAACACCGGGGAGCTGTTTTTT.

This clonotype was observed once. This chain connects TRBV3-1 to TRBJ2-2; possibly TRBD1 for D (5 bases). The length of the CDR3 is 13 residues. CDR1 is LGHDT, CDR2 YNNKEL, per germline (reference sequence). Between the trimmed V and J ends, which lost 5 bases and 6 bases, there was a span of 10 bases. Here the CDR3 DNA reads TGTGCCAGCAGCTATGGACACGCCGGGGAGCTGTTTTTT. Residues: CASSYGHAGELFF.